This T cell receptor beta chain is drawn from a study of T-cell memory formation after mild COVID-19. In TCRdb, the 5' RACE reads were re-called with MiXCR into one record per CDR3 protein. The table shows about 250,000 distinct CDR3 sequences, with approximately 18% occurring only once. The CDR3 sequence is 14 residues long. V was cut by 6 bases and J by 2 bases, with 14 bases left in between. Germline V gene data show CDR1 as KGHSH and CDR2 as LQKENI. The clonotype comes from a man between 18 and 29 years old who had mild COVID-19 (a few samples of this study predate the infection). Cell type and time point are not known. What was sequenced was PBMCs or a T cell subset sorted from them (not recorded which). The chain combines TRBV18 with TRBJ2-7; a possible D gene is TRBD1 (6 bases). The CDR3, as DNA: TGTGCCAGCTCCCCCGCAGGGGTGACCTACGAGCAGTACGTC. Translated: CASSPAGVTYEQYV.